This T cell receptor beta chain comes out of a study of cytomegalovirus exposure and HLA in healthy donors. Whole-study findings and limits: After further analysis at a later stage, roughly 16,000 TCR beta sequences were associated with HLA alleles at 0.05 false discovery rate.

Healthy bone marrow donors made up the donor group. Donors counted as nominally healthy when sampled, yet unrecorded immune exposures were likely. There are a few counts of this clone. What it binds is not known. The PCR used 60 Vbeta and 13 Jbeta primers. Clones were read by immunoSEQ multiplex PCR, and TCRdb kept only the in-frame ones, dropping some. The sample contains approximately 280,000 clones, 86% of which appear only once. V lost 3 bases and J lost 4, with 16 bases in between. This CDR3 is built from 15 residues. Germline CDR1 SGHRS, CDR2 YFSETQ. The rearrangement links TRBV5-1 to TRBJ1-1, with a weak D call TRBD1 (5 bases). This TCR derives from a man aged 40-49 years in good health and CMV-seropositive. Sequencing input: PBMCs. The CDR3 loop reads CASSWGGYSSTEAFF. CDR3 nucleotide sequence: TGCGCCAGCAGCTGGGGGGGGTATAGTAGCACTGAAGCTTTCTTT.